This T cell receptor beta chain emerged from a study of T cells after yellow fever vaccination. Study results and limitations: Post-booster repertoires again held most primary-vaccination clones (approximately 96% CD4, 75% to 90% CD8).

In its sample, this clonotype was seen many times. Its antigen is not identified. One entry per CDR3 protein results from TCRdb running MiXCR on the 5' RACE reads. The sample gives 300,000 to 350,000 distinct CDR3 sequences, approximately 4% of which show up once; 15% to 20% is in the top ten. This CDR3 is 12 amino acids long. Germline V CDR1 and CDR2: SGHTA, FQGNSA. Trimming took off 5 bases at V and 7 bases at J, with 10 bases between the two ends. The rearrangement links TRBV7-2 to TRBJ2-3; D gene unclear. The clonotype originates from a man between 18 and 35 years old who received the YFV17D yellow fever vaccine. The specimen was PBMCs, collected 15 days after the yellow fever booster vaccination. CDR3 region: CASSRLVNTQYF. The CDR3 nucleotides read TGTGCCAGCAGCCGACTGGTAAATACGCAGTATTTT. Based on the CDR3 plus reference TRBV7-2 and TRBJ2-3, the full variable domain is GAGVSQSPSNKVTEKGKDVELRCDPISGHTALYWYRQSLGQGLEFLIYFQGNSAPDKSGLPSDRFSAERTGGSVSTLTIQRTQQEDSAVYLCASSRLVNTQYFGPGTRLTVL.